Given below is one TCR beta chain in context. Its antigen remains unidentified. The primer mix had 60 Vbeta and 13 Jbeta primers. Generated by immunoSEQ multiplex PCR, the TCRdb table keeps only in-frame clones and is missing some. The sample holds around 100,000 clones, roughly three quarters seen once. The germline CDR1 and CDR2 sequences are SQVTM and ANQGSEA. The length of the CDR3 is 14 residues. Trimming left V 4 bases short and J 6 bases short, with 15 bases between. This entry comes from a study of cytomegalovirus exposure and HLA in healthy donors. Study-wide points: Researchers counted around 150 TCR beta chains as cytomegalovirus-associated. The HLA-A and HLA-B alleles of most subjects were reportedly predicted accurately from TCR beta sequences.

The TCR was taken from a woman between 50 and 59 years old in good health and CMV-seropositive. This rearrangement joins TRBV29-1 to TRBJ2-2; unclear D gene. Sequencing was done on a sample of PBMCs. The CDR3, as DNA: TGCAGCGTTGGTGCTTCGGGTGTCGCCGGGGAGCTGTTTTTT. It yields the protein CSVGASGVAGELFF.